Detailed here is one TCR beta chain. This entry comes from a study of T cells in Graves' hyperthyroidism and ophthalmopathy. Germline V gene data show CDR1 as SQVTM and CDR2 as ANQGSEA. The CDR3 is made up of 12 amino acids. The V end lost 4 bases, the J end lost 7 bases, and 11 bases lay between the germline ends. What was amplified from RNA transcripts were TCR beta CDR3 regions. The primer set for the first-round RT-PCR of the TCR CDR3 was HTBI. One entry per CDR3 protein results from TCRdb running MiXCR on the multiplex PCR reads. The data contain under 500,000 distinct CDR3 sequences, more than 12% of them singletons. Clinical Activity Scores of at least 3, NOSPECS grades of at least 4 and durations under 3 months characterized ophthalmopathy patients. Thyroid ultrasound and orbital computed tomography, with clinical symptoms and serum thyroxine and TRAb, informed diagnoses.

The V call is TRBV29-1, the J call TRBJ1-5; D is unclear. Sequences were obtained from blood. This receptor was obtained from a man aged 50 to 59 with Graves' ophthalmopathy. The CDR3 loop reads CSVGQQGQPQHF. CDR3 coding DNA: TGCAGCGTTGGCCAGCAAGGCCAGCCCCAGCATTTT.